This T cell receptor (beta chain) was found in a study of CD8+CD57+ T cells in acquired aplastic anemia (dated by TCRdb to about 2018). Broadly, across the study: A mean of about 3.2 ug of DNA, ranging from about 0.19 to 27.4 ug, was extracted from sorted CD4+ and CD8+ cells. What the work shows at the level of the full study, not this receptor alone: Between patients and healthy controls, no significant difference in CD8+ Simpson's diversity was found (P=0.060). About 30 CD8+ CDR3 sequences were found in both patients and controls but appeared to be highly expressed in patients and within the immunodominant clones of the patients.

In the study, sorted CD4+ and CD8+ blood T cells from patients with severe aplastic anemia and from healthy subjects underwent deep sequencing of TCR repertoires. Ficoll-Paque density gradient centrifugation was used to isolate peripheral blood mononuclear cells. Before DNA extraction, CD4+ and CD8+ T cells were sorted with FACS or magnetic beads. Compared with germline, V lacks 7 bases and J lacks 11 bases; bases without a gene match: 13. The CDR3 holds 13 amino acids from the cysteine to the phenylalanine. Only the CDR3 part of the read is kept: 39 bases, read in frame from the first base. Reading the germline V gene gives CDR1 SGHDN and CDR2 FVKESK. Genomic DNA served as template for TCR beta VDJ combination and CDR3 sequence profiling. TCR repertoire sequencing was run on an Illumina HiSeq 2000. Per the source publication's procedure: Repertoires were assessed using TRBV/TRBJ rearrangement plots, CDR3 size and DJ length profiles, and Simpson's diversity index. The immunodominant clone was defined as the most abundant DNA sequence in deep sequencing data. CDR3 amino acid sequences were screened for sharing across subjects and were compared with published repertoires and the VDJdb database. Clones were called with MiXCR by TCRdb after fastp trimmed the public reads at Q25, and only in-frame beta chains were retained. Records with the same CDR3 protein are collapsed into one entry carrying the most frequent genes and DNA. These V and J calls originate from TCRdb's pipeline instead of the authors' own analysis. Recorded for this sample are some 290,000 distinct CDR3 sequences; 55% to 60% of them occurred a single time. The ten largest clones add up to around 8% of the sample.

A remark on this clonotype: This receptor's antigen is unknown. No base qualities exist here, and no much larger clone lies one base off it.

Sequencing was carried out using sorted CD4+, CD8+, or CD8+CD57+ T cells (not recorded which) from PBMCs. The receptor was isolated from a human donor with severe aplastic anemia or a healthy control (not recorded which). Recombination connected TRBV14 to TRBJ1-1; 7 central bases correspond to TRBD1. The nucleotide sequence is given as TGTGCCAGCACCTTAATGACAGGGAGTGAGGCTTTCTTT. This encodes CASTLMTGSEAFF.